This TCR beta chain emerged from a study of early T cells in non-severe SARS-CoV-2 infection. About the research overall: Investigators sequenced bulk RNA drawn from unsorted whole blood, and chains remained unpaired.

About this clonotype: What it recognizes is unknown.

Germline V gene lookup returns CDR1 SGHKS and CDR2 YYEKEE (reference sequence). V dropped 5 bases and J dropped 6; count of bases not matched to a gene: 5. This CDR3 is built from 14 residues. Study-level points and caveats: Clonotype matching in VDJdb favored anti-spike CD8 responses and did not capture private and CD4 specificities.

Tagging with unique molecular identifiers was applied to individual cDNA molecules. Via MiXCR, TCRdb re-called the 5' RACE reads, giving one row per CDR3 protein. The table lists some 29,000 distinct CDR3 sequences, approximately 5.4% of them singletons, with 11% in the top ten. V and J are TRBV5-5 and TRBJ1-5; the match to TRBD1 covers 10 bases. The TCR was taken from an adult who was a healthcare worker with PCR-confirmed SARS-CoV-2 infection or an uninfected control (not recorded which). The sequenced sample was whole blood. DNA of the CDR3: TGTGCCAGCAGGGAGGGACAGGGGAGTCAGCCCCAGCATTTT. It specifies CASREGQGSQPQHF.